This T cell receptor (beta chain) was obtained from a study of T cell responses to AZD1222 COVID-19 vaccine. Findings and limits, study-wide: Baseline serology detected seropositivity in only six or seven AZD1222 recipients. Along spike, vaccine-associated CD4 TCRs were found throughout, with dominance at 160-218 and 743-854. Close to half of spike-specific TCRs reportedly recognize unmutated variant regions.

A remark on this clone: Its antigen is still unknown.

TCRdb's table, derived via immunoSEQ multiplex PCR, lists solely in-frame clones and lacks some. This table holds some 110,000 clones, roughly 87% found once. The CDR3 is made up of 14 amino acids. CDR1 and CDR2 (germline): SGHAT, FQNNGV. J lost 7 bases, V lost 5 bases, and 7 bases had no gene match. Samples with a second dose at about 4 or about 12 weeks were pooled together. Source: peripheral blood, taken 28 days after the second AZD1222 dose. The source is an adult who received the AZD1222 COVID-19 vaccine. The rearrangement joins TRBV11-2 to TRBJ2-7; TRBD1 matches 11 bases. CDR3 sequence (DNA): TGTGCCAGCAGCGTCGGACAGGGGGCGCTTGAGCAGTACTTC. This gives the protein CASSVGQGALEQYF.